This TCR beta chain was captured in a study of cytomegalovirus exposure and HLA in healthy donors. It was with 60 Vbeta and 13 Jbeta primers that the PCR ran. This table comes from immunoSEQ multiplex PCR, and its TCRdb copy is limited to in-frame clones, with some not included. The data show fewer than 200,000 clones, approximately 80% seen once. Study conclusions and caveats: The dataset shows that most TCR sequences were rare, while some public TCRs occurred in many donors. Earlier findings revealed that most TCR beta V segments proved productive either about 90% or about 30% of the time.

With respect to this clone: Its cognate antigen is unknown.

CDR3 length equals 15 residues. Germline V gene data show CDR1 as LNHNV and CDR2 as YYDKDF (reference sequence). V was clipped by 4 bases and J by 7 bases; unmatched bases: 8. The origin of this receptor is a woman under 40 in good health and CMV-seropositive. V usage is TRBV15 and J usage is TRBJ2-2; 8 positions match TRBD2. The sequencing input was PBMCs. CDR3 nucleotides: TGTGCCACCAGCAAGCCAGCGGGAGCGTTCGGGGAGCTGTTTTTT. Its protein is CATSKPAGAFGELFF. Full variable domain (rest looked up from reference TRBV15 and TRBJ2-2): DAMVIQNPRYQVTQFGKPVTLSCSQTLNHNVMYWYQQKSSQAPKLLFHYYDKDFNNEADTPDNFQSRRPNTSFCFLDIRSPGLGDTAMYLCATSKPAGAFGELFFGEGSRLTVL.